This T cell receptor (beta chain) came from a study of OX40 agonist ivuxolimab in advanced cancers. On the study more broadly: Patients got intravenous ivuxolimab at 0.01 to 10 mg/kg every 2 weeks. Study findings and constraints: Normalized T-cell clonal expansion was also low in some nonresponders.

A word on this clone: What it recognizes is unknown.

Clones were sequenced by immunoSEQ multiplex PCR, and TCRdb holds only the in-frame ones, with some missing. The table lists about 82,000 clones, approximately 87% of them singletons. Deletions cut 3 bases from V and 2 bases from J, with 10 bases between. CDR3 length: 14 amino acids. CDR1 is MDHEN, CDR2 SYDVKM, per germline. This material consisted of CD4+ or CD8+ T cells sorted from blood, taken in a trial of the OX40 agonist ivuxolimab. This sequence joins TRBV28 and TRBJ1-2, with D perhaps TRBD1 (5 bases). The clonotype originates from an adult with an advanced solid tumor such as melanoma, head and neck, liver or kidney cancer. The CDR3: CASSFPRQNYGYTF. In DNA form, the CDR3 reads TGTGCCAGCAGTTTCCCCCGACAGAACTATGGCTACACCTTC.